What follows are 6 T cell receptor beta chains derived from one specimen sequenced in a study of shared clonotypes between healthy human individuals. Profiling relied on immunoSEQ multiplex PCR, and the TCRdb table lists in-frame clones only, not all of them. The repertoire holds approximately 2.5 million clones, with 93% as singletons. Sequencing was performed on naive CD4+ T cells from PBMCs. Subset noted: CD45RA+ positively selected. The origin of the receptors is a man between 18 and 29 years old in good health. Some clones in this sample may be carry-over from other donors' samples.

The CDR3 nucleotides read TGTGCCAGCAGCCCCCTGTCAGCGAGACTCACAGATACGCAGTATTTT. It yields the protein CASSPLSARLTDTQYF. The chain recombines TRBV28 with TRBJ2-3; D unclear. The V gene lost 6 bases and the J gene lost 2 bases, with 18 bases spanning the gap. From germline, CDR1 is MDHEN and CDR2 SYDVKM. The CDR3 is 16 amino acids.

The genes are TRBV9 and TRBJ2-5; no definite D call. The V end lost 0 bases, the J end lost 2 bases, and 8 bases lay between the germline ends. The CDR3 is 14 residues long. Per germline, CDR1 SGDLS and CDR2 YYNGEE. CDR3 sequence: CASSVDTKQETQYF. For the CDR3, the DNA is TGTGCCAGCAGCGTAGATACGAAACAAGAGACCCAGTACTTC.

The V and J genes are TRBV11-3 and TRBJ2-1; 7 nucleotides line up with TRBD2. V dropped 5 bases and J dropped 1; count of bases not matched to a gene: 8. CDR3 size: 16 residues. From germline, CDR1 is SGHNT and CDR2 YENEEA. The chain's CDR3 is CASSPRLAASYNEQFF. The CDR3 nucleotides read TGTGCCAGCAGCCCCCGTCTAGCGGCTTCCTACAATGAGCAGTTCTTC.

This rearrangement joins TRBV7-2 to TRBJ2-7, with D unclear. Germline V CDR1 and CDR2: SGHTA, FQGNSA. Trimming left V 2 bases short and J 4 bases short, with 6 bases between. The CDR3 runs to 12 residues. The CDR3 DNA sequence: TGTGCCAGCAGCTTAATACATTACGAGCAGTACTTC. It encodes CASSLIHYEQYF.

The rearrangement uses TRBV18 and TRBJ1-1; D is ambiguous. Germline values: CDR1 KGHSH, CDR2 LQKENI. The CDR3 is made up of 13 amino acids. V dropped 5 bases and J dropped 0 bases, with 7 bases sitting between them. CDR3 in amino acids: CASSTAVNTEAFF. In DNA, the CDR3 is TGTGCCAGCTCAACGGCGGTGAACACTGAAGCTTTCTTT.

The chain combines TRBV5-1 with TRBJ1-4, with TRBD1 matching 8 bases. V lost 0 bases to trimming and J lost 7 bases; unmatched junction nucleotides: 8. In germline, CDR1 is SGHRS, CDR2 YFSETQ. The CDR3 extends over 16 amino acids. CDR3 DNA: TGCGCCAGCAGCTTGGCACCGGGACAGGATAGTGAAAAACTGTTTTTT. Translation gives CASSLAPGQDSEKLFF.